Described below is a single T cell receptor beta chain sequence and its context. Its antigen is not known. This entry is derived from a study of tumor-infiltrating lymphocytes in localized non-small cell lung cancer. For the study at large: Patients included smokers and never-smokers with various histologies, some sampled after neoadjuvant chemotherapy.

The CDR3 runs 14 residues. Germline V gives CDR1 SGHTA, CDR2 FQGNSA. With 1 base removed from V and 0 bases from J, the gap between germline ends came to 5 bases. Clones were read by immunoSEQ multiplex PCR, and TCRdb kept only the in-frame ones, dropping some. Altogether some 15,000 clones are present, 73% being singletons, with the ten largest covering approximately 4%. Overall study findings and caveats: Immunotypes IM1 and IM2 had similar TCR-derived T-cell fractions.

This receptor was identified in a human donor with non-small cell lung cancer. This chain links TRBV7-2 with TRBJ2-3; D call uncertain. Sequenced: lung tumor tissue. CDR3 sequence (DNA): TGTGCCAGCAGCTTAGACGGGAGCACAGATACGCAGTATTTT. Its protein is CASSLDGSTDTQYF.